These 25 T cell receptor beta chains came from one sample sequenced in a study of T cells in Graves' hyperthyroidism and ophthalmopathy. TCR beta CDR3 sequences were amplified from RNA transcripts. Using the HTBI primer set, a first-round RT-PCR was run on the TCR CDR3. TCRdb re-called the multiplex PCR reads through MiXCR, storing one row per CDR3 protein. The sample records about 840,000 distinct CDR3 sequences, about 38% being singletons. The sequenced sample consisted of blood. The receptors here all came from a man in his late teens or twenties with Graves' hyperthyroidism.

The chain recombines TRBV7-9 with TRBJ2-7, with TRBD2 identical over 8 bases. Germline values: CDR1 SEHNR, CDR2 FQNEAQ (reference sequence). CDR3 length equals 14 residues. J was trimmed by 4 bases and V by 4 bases; bases with no gene match: 6. The CDR3 protein is CASSSGLGIYEQYF. The CDR3 nucleotides read TGTGCCAGCAGCTCGGGACTAGGAATATACGAGCAGTACTTC.

V is TRBV7-2 and J is TRBJ2-7; no clear D gene. From germline, CDR1 is SGHTA and CDR2 FQGNSA. The CDR3 runs 15 residues. The V end lost 4 bases, the J end lost 1 base, and 14 bases lay between the germline ends. Here the CDR3 DNA reads TGTGCCAGCAGCTGGTTTCAGCTGGGGTCCTACGAGCAGTACTTC. The encoded protein is CASSWFQLGSYEQYF.

The rearrangement uses TRBV12-3 or TRBV12-4 and TRBJ2-6; D unresolved. This CDR3 is built from 14 residues. V was cut by 6 bases and J by 0 bases, with 6 bases left in between. The CDR3 DNA follows: TGTGCCAGCAGATTTTTCTCTGGGGCCAACGTCCTGACTTTC. It yields the protein CASRFFSGANVLTF.

As for this clonotype: This may arise from a read error, as a much more abundant clone is one base away. The rearrangement joins TRBV7-9 to TRBJ1-6; a possible D gene is TRBD1 (5 bases). The V gene lost 4 bases and the J gene lost 9 bases, with 16 bases spanning the gap. CDR3 length: 15 residues. The germline V gene encodes CDR1 SEHNR and CDR2 FQNEAQ (reference sequence). The CDR3, as DNA: TGTGCCAGCAGCTCCCGGGACGTCAAAACTTCACCCCTCCACTTT. It yields the protein CASSSRDVKTSPLHF.

This clonotype was found a few times. The genes are TRBV7-9 and TRBJ2-7, with 10 bases identical to TRBD1. The length of the CDR3 is 15 residues. The trim removed 6 bases at V and 2 bases at J, leaving 7 bases unmatched. Germline-derived CDR1 and CDR2 are SEHNR and FQNEAQ (reference sequence). The CDR3 sequence: CASSTGTGDPYEQYF. CDR3 in DNA: TGTGCCAGCAGTACCGGGACAGGGGACCCCTACGAGCAGTACTTC.

The rearrangement uses TRBV2 and TRBJ2-5; the match to TRBD1 covers 7 bases. The V gene's germline CDR1 is SNHLY and CDR2 FYNNEI. The junction had 8 bases not matched to a gene; V was cut back by 5 bases and J by 5 bases. The CDR3 totals 14 residues. The CDR3 nucleotides are TGTGCCAGCAGTCCGACAGGGTTGGAGGAGACCCAGTACTTC. It encodes CASSPTGLEETQYF.

This chain uses TRBV7-2 with TRBJ2-7; 13 bases match TRBD2. This CDR3 has 17 residues. The ends lost 5 bases at V and 4 bases at J; junction bases unmatched: 11. Germline-derived CDR1 and CDR2 are SGHTA and FQGNSA. This CDR3 is CASSPNPGLAGEYEQYF. CDR3 DNA: TGTGCCAGCAGCCCAAACCCTGGACTAGCGGGAGAGTACGAGCAGTACTTC.

The J gene is TRBJ2-1, the V gene TRBV29-1; 8 bases map to TRBD2. Matching the DNA end better, TRBJ2-7 makes the J call doubtful. The CDR3 contains 14 residues. CDR1 is SQVTM and CDR2 is ANQGSEA in the germline V gene. As DNA, the CDR3 is TGCAGCGTTGATACTAGCGGTACCTACAATGAGCAGTACTTC. As protein: CSVDTSGTYNEQYF.

This clonotype was observed at least ten times. CDR3 protein: CSVVSPSDNTIYF. CDR3 DNA sequence: TGCAGCGTTGTTAGCCCATCGGATAACACCATATATTTT. The chain joins TRBV29-1 to TRBJ1-3; no firm D call. CDR3 length equals 13 residues. V was cut by 4 bases and J by 7 bases, with 14 bases left in between. CDR1 is SQVTM and CDR2 is ANQGSEA in the germline V gene.

This rearrangement joins TRBV28 to TRBJ2-5; D is ambiguous. There are 14 residues in the CDR3. CDR1 is MDHEN and CDR2 is SYDVKM in the germline V gene. V was shortened by 5 bases and J by 5 bases, with 15 bases between the two germline ends. The CDR3 nucleotides read TGTGCCAGCAGTACTATCCCCGATGGGGAGACCCAGTACTTC. Its translation is CASSTIPDGETQYF.

The table lists this clonotype with many counts. This chain uses TRBV20-1 with TRBJ1-1, with TRBD1 identical over 10 bases. The CDR3 sequence is 13 residues long. The germline V gene encodes CDR1 DFQATT and CDR2 SNEGSKA (reference sequence). V dropped 3 bases and J dropped 4; count of bases not matched to a gene: 2. CDR3 nucleotide sequence: TGCAGTGCTAGCGGGACAGGGGCCACTGAAGCTTTCTTT. Its protein is CSASGTGATEAFF.

The chain links TRBV6-1 to TRBJ1-6, with TRBD1 matching over 8 bases. V shed 2 bases and J 6 bases; nucleotides not matched to a gene: 3. In germline, CDR1 is MNHNS, CDR2 SASEGT. The CDR3 is 15 residues long. The CDR3 protein is CASSERQGPNSPLHF. CDR3 DNA: TGTGCCAGCAGTGAACGACAGGGGCCTAATTCACCCCTCCACTTT.

This clonotype came up many times. The chain recombines TRBV7-9 with TRBJ2-5, with TRBD2 matching 10 bases. This CDR3 has 15 amino acids. In germline, CDR1 is SEHNR, CDR2 FQNEAQ (reference sequence). V shed 11 bases and J 1 base; nucleotides not matched to a gene: 10. The CDR3 DNA is TGTGCCGCGTCCAATAGCGGGGGGATCCAAGAGACCCAGTACTTC. Protein product: CAASNSGGIQETQYF.

This clonotype was observed at least ten times. This sequence joins TRBV25-1 and TRBJ1-5; D gene ambiguous. The V gene's germline CDR1 is MGHDK and CDR2 SYGVNS. V was clipped by 3 bases and J by 1 base, with 10 bases between them. This CDR3 has 15 amino acids. CDR3 DNA sequence: TGTGCCAGCAGTGACTTCGGCCCCAGCAATCAGCCCCAGCATTTT. This gives the protein CASSDFGPSNQPQHF.

In this sample, this clonotype turned up many times. The CDR3 loop reads CASSLDWDEQYF. The CDR3 bases are TGTGCCAGCAGCTTGGATTGGGACGAGCAGTACTTC. The J gene is TRBJ2-7, the V gene TRBV5-8; no definite D call. The CDR3 covers 12 residues. Trimming took 0 bases from V and 5 from J, leaving 6 bases between them. CDR1 and CDR2 from the germline V gene are SGHTS and YDEGEE. Full variable domain (rest looked up from reference TRBV5-8 and TRBJ2-7): EAGVTQSPTHLIKTRGQQATLRCSPISGHTSVYWYQQALGLGLQFLLWYDEGEERNRGNFPPRFSGRQFPNYSSELNVNALELEDSALYLCASSLDWDEQYFGPGTRLTVT.

The table lists this clonotype with many counts. V usage is TRBV2 and J usage is TRBJ1-5; TRBD1 might be the D (6 bases). The germline V gene encodes CDR1 SNHLY and CDR2 FYNNEI. Trimming stripped 8 bases from V and 7 bases from J, with 12 bases between. This CDR3 has 12 amino acids. Here the CDR3 reads CASSRGGQPQHF. The DNA of the CDR3 is TGTGCCAGCTCCAGGGGCGGGCAGCCCCAGCATTTT.

The chain combines TRBV9 with TRBJ2-5, with 7 bases that match TRBD2. Germline V gene sequence: CDR1 SGDLS, CDR2 YYNGEE. V was pared by 2 bases and J by 3 bases, with 10 bases of the junction left unmatched. CDR3 length: 16 residues. This CDR3 reads CASSVSTSDYKETQYF. The CDR3 DNA sequence: TGTGCCAGCAGCGTCTCCACTAGCGATTATAAAGAGACCCAGTACTTC.

The chain employs TRBV2 and TRBJ1-6; D is perhaps TRBD1 (6 bases). V was cut by 4 bases and J by 9 bases, with 22 bases left in between. There are 17 residues in the CDR3. Germline CDR1 is SNHLY and CDR2 is FYNNEI. The CDR3 DNA reads as TGTGCCAGCAGTGGCACCCACCTAGTCTCGGGGGCTTCACCCCTCCACTTT. Its protein product is CASSGTHLVSGASPLHF.

The chain uses TRBV25-1 and TRBJ2-7; D gene unclear. The CDR3 consists of 12 residues. V was clipped by 6 bases and J by 5 bases, with 11 bases between them. CDR1 and CDR2 from the germline V gene are MGHDK and SYGVNS. The CDR3 bases are TGTGCCAGCAGCCACCGTCGGGACGAGCAGTACTTC. Its translation is CASSHRRDEQYF.

In this sample, this clonotype turned up a few times. This sequence joins TRBV4-1 and TRBJ2-7; D unclear. Germline lookup yields CDR1 MGHRA and CDR2 YSYEKL. V lost 0 bases and J 4 bases, leaving 7 bases between the germline ends. The CDR3 is 13 residues long. This CDR3 is CASSQDPQYEQYF. In DNA form, the CDR3 reads TGCGCCAGCAGCCAAGATCCGCAGTACGAGCAGTACTTC.

This clonotype was detected ten times or more. This chain uses TRBV19 with TRBJ1-1; TRBD1 is a possible D gene (5 bases). Per germline, CDR1 LNHDA and CDR2 SQIVND (reference sequence). This CDR3 has 14 amino acids. V lost 2 bases and J lost 4, with 11 bases in between. This chain's CDR3 is CASSIRGSSTEAFF. DNA of the CDR3: TGTGCCAGTAGTATACGGGGCAGTAGCACTGAAGCTTTCTTT.

This clonotype showed up just once. The CDR3 loop is CASRGGTFTGELFF. The CDR3 coding sequence is TGTGCCAGCAGGGGAGGGACTTTCACCGGGGAGCTGTTTTTT. The chain uses TRBV28 and TRBJ2-2; TRBD2 matches at 7 bases. The CDR3 loop spans 14 amino acids. CDR1 is MDHEN and CDR2 is SYDVKM in the germline V gene. V was pared by 6 bases and J by 4 bases, with 5 bases of the junction left unmatched. Using reference TRBV28 and TRBJ2-2 for the parts outside the CDR3, the full variable domain is DVKVTQSSRYLVKRTGEKVFLECVQDMDHENMFWYRQDPGLGLRLIYFSYDVKMKEKGDIPEGYSVSREKKERFSLILESASTNQTSMYLCASRGGTFTGELFFGEGSRLTVL.

The chain joins TRBV2 to TRBJ2-2; D remains ambiguous. Trimming cost V 5 bases and J 9 bases, with 10 bases left between them. The CDR3 is 12 residues long. Germline lookup yields CDR1 SNHLY and CDR2 FYNNEI. CDR3 nucleotide sequence: TGTGCCAGCAGTCACGACTCGAGGGAGCTGTTTTTT. Translating it yields CASSHDSRELFF.

This clonotype was recorded a few times. This chain uses TRBV15 with TRBJ2-5; possibly TRBD2 for D (6 bases). Trimming took 1 base from V and 1 from J, leaving 16 bases between them. CDR3 length: 17 residues. CDR1 and CDR2 from the germline V gene are LNHNV and YYDKDF (reference sequence). CDR3 DNA: TGTGCCACCAGCAGAGCCAAAACCGGGACTTCCCAAGAGACCCAGTACTTC. This sequence encodes CATSRAKTGTSQETQYF.

The rearrangement joins TRBV12-3 or TRBV12-4 to TRBJ2-5; D may correspond to TRBD1 or TRBD2 (5 bases each). The J call is in doubt because the DNA end fits TRBJ2-7 better. This CDR3 comprises 14 residues. The CDR3: CASSVPGRGYEQYF. The CDR3 coding sequence is TGTGCCAGCAGTGTCCCGGGACGGGGCTACGAGCAGTACTTC.